These 20 T cell receptor beta chains were all obtained from the same sample, sequenced in a study of shared clonotypes between healthy human individuals. This table comes from immunoSEQ multiplex PCR, and its TCRdb copy is limited to in-frame clones, with some not included. The table shows some 2,100,000 clones, with nearly 97% occurring only once. The sequenced sample was naive CD4+ T cells sorted from blood. This sample's subset: CD45RA+ positively selected. The receptors shown here come from a young man in good health.

The chain links TRBV6-6 to TRBJ1-2, with 7 bases fitting TRBD1. The CDR3 totals 13 residues. Germline V CDR1 and CDR2: MNHNY, SVGAGI (reference sequence). Trimming took 6 bases from V and 4 from J; bases not matched to a gene: 5. In DNA form, the CDR3 reads TGTGCCAGCAGCAGGGACAGCTCCTATGGCTACACCTTC. It specifies CASSRDSSYGYTF.

With respect to this clone: The sample contains more than one DNA sequence encoding this CDR3. V gene TRBV7-3 combines with J gene TRBJ2-7; 10 positions match TRBD1. Germline-derived CDR1 and CDR2 are SGHTA and FQGTGA. There are 15 residues in the CDR3. The V and J ends lost 0 bases and 5 bases, in that order; junction bases with no gene match: 4. CDR3 nucleotide sequence: TGTGCCAGCAGCTTAACCGGGACAGGGGTCCACGAGCAGTACTTC. Its translation is CASSLTGTGVHEQYF.

CDR3 residues: CASSTGQYNSPLHF. The CDR3, as DNA: TGTGCCAGCAGCACCGGACAATATAATTCACCCCTCCACTTT. This chain uses TRBV11-3 with TRBJ1-6, with D tentatively TRBD1 (5 bases). V dropped 5 bases and J dropped 4 bases, with 9 bases sitting between them. Germline CDR1 and CDR2: SGHNT and YENEEA. The CDR3 sequence is 14 residues long.

V gene TRBV11-2 combines with J gene TRBJ2-4; no clear D gene. Trimming cost V 2 bases and J 7 bases, with 15 bases left between them. The CDR3 has 15 residues. Germline V lookup: CDR1 SGHAT, CDR2 FQNNGV. CDR3 nucleotide sequence: TGTGCCAGCAGCTTAAGCGCAGCCCAGTGGAACATTCAGTACTTC. Translated, it gives CASSLSAAQWNIQYF.

This clone occurred once. The rearrangement uses TRBV7-9 and TRBJ1-1, with D hard to call. Germline assignment: CDR1 SEHNR and CDR2 FQNEAQ (reference sequence). The CDR3 sequence is 13 residues long. V lost 4 bases, J lost 1 base, and 7 bases lay in between. The CDR3 DNA sequence: TGTGCCAGCAGCTCCGCGGGGAACACTGAAGCTTTCTTT. Amino acid sequence: CASSSAGNTEAFF.

This chain connects TRBV5-1 to TRBJ2-5; D is tentatively TRBD1 or TRBD2 (6 bases each). The CDR3 is 16 amino acids. Germline CDR1 is SGHRS and CDR2 is YFSETQ. V was cut by 4 bases and J by 5 bases, with 21 bases left in between. CDR3 DNA sequence: TGCGCCAGCAGCCTTGAACTCAGGGGAGGATTGGAGACCCAGTACTTC. Residues: CASSLELRGGLETQYF.

In its sample, this clone was seen once. This sequence joins TRBV5-6 and TRBJ1-1; 7 nucleotides agree with TRBD1. Germline CDR1 reads SGHDT; CDR2 reads YYEEEE. Germline trimming cut 4 bases from V and 3 bases from J; bases unmatched to any gene: 6. The CDR3 is made up of 14 amino acids. The CDR3 sequence is CASSVTGIDTEAFF. In DNA form, the CDR3 reads TGTGCCAGCAGCGTGACAGGGATCGACACTGAAGCTTTCTTT.

The CDR3 DNA sequence: TGTGCCAGCAGTGAAGCCTCCTACTATGGCTACACCTTC. Translation: CASSEASYYGYTF. This sequence joins TRBV6-1 and TRBJ1-2, with unresolved D. Germline loops: CDR1 MNHNS, CDR2 SASEGT. V lost 0 bases and J lost 3, with 5 bases in between. This CDR3 comprises 13 residues.

V is TRBV5-1 and J is TRBJ2-2; 10 nucleotides line up with TRBD2. In germline, CDR1 is SGHRS, CDR2 YFSETQ. Losses at the gene ends were 1 base for V and 5 bases for J; bases not matched to a gene: 5. The length of the CDR3 is 16 residues. CDR3 residues: CASSLYPSGGTGELFF. The CDR3, as DNA: TGCGCCAGCAGCTTGTATCCTAGCGGGGGAACCGGGGAGCTGTTTTTT. Full variable domain (missing parts from reference TRBV5-1 and TRBJ2-2): KAGVTQTPRYLIKTRGQQVTLSCSPISGHRSVSWYQQTPGQGLQFLFEYFSETQRNKGNFPGRFSGRQFSNSRSEMNVSTLELGDSALYLCASSLYPSGGTGELFFGEGSRLTVL.

A single count supports this clone. The chain employs TRBV6-5 and TRBJ2-5; 7 bases line up with TRBD2. Germline trimming cut 6 bases from V and 5 bases from J; bases unmatched to any gene: 3. This CDR3 is built from 12 residues. Germline CDR1 MNHEY, CDR2 SVGAGI. The CDR3 sequence is CASSGGSETQYF. The CDR3 bases are TGTGCCAGCAGCGGCGGGAGTGAGACCCAGTACTTC.

This chain joins TRBV7-9 and TRBJ1-3; a possible D gene is TRBD1 (5 bases). Trimming stripped 10 bases from V and 0 bases from J, with 13 bases between. Germline assignment: CDR1 SEHNR and CDR2 FQNEAQ (reference sequence). The CDR3 runs 14 residues. The CDR3 spells CAMGQAISGNTIYF. CDR3 coding DNA: TGTGCCATGGGGCAGGCCATCTCTGGAAACACCATATATTTT. Full variable domain (remainder filled in from reference TRBV7-9 and TRBJ1-3): DTGVSQNPRHKITKRGQNVTFRCDPISEHNRLYWYRQTLGQGPEFLTYFQNEAQLEKSRLLSDRFSAERPKGSFSTLEIQRTEQGDSAMYLCAMGQAISGNTIYFGEGSWLTVV.

The gene calls are TRBV30 and TRBJ2-3; 11 bases match TRBD2. The CDR3 is 17 amino acids. J gave up 5 bases and V 4 bases, and 14 bases lay outside the gene matches. From germline, CDR1 is GTSNPN and CDR2 SVGIG (reference sequence). CDR3 nucleotides: TGTGCCTGGAACCACATCCCGGGTAGCGGGAGGGGAGATACGCAGTATTTT. Its protein is CAWNHIPGSGRGDTQYF.

Points on this clone: At the DNA level, this CDR3 is encoded by other sequences in the same sample as well. This chain links TRBV18 with TRBJ1-5; D possibly corresponds to TRBD1 (5 bases). CDR3 length equals 15 residues. V was trimmed by 2 bases and J by 4 bases, leaving 12 bases between them. Germline V lookup: CDR1 KGHSH, CDR2 LQKENI. The CDR3 is CASSPGQGLNQPQHF. Written as DNA, the CDR3 is TGTGCCAGCTCACCAGGGCAGGGTTTAAATCAGCCCCAGCATTTT.

The chain uses TRBV5-1 and TRBJ2-7, with D perhaps matching TRBD1 or TRBD2 (6 bases each). The CDR3 runs to 13 residues. Trimming pared 4 bases from V and 5 bases from J, leaving 13 bases between. CDR1 is SGHRS, CDR2 YFSETQ, per germline. CDR3 loop: CASSPGGPNEQYF. In DNA, the CDR3 is TGCGCCAGCAGCCCTGGGGGGCCGAACGAGCAGTACTTC.

V and J are TRBV5-8 and TRBJ1-5; TRBD1 might be the D (5 bases). The CDR3 has 16 amino acids. From germline, CDR1 is SGHTS and CDR2 YDEGEE. The germline V and J ends were trimmed by 0 bases and 2 bases, with 12 bases remaining between them. CDR3 residues: CASSLGAGRGNQPQHF. DNA of the CDR3: TGTGCCAGCAGCTTGGGGGCAGGCAGGGGCAATCAGCCCCAGCATTTT.

The chain uses TRBV2 and TRBJ1-1; 7 bases line up with TRBD1. CDR1 is SNHLY, CDR2 FYNNEI, per germline. CDR3 length: 13 residues. The J segment lost 11 bases and the V segment lost 3 bases, leaving 9 bases of the junction unmatched. CDR3 residues: CASSDTALRGAFF. CDR3 in DNA: TGTGCCAGCAGTGATACGGCTCTCAGGGGGGCTTTCTTT.

The chain carries TRBV6-1 and TRBJ2-1; D call uncertain. CDR1 and CDR2 (germline): MNHNS, SASEGT. The CDR3 is 13 residues long. Deletions cut 2 bases from V and 2 bases from J, with 4 bases between. Written as DNA, the CDR3 is TGTGCCAGCAGTGAATTGGCCTACAATGAGCAGTTCTTC. Its protein is CASSELAYNEQFF.

V is TRBV30 and J is TRBJ1-1; 8 nucleotides match TRBD1. V lost 6 bases and J lost 1; bases outside the gene matches: 25. Germline lookup yields CDR1 GTSNPN and CDR2 SVGIG (reference sequence). The CDR3 covers 20 residues. For the CDR3, the DNA is TGTGCCTGCACAAGCTGGGGGACAGGACTATCCAGACGGGCGAACACTGAAGCTTTCTTT. Translating it yields CACTSWGTGLSRRANTEAFF.

V is TRBV12-5 and J is TRBJ1-6; 7 bases agree with TRBD1. The germline V gene encodes CDR1 LGHNT and CDR2 FRNRAP. The CDR3 totals 22 residues. Trimming removed 1 base from V and 0 bases from J; junction bases left unmatched: 18. The DNA for the CDR3 is TGTGCTAGTGGTTTGGGGGTTAGTAAACTAGGACAGGCGAGCTCCTATAATTCACCCCTCCACTTT. This codes for CASGLGVSKLGQASSYNSPLHF.

J is TRBJ1-1 and V is TRBV5-4, with D maybe TRBD1 (5 bases). Germline values: CDR1 SGHNT, CDR2 YYREEE (reference sequence). V lost 0 bases to trimming and J lost 11 bases, with 8 bases between them. The CDR3 length is 11 residues. CDR3 sequence reads: CASSLEGWAFF. CDR3 DNA: TGTGCCAGCAGCTTGGAGGGGTGGGCTTTCTTT.